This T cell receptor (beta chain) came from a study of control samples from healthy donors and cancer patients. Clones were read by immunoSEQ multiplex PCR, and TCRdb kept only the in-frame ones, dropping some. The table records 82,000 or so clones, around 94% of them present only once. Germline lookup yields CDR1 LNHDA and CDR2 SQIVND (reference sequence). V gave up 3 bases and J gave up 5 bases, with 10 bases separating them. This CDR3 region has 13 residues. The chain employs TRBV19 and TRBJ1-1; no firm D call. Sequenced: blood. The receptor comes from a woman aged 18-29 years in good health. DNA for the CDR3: TGTGCCAGTAGTATTGGTGGGAAGACTGAAGCTTTCTTT. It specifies CASSIGGKTEAFF.